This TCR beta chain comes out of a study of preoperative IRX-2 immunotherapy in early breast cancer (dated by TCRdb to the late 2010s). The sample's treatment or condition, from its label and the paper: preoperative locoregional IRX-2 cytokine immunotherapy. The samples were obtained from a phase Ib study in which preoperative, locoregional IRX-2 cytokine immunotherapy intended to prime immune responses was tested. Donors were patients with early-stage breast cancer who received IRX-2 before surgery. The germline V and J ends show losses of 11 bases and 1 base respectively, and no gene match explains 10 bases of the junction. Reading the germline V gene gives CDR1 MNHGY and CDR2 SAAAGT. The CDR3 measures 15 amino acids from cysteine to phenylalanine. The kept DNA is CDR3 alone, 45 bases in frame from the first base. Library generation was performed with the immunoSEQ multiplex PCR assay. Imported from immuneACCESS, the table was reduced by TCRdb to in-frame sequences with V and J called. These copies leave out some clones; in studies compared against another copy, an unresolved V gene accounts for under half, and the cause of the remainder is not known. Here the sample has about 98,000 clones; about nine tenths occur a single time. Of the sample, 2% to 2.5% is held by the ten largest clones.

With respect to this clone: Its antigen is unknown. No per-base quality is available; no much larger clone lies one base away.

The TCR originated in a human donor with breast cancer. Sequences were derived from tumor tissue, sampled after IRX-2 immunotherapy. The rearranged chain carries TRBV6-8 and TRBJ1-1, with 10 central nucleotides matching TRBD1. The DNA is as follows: TGTGCCGTTTCCGGGACAGGGGACCAGAACACTGAAGCTTTCTTT. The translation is CAVSGTGDQNTEAFF.